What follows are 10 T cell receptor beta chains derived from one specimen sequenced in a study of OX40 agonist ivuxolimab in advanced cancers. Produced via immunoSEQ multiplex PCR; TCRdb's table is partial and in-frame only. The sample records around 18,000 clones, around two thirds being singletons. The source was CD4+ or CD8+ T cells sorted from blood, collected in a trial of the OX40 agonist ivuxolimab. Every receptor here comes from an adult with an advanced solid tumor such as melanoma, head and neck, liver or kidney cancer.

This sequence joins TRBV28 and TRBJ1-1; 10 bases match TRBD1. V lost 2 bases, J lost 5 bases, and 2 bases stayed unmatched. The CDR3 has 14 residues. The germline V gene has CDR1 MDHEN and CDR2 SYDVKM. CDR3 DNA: TGTGCCAGCAGTTTAGGACAGGGGGGAACTGAAGCTTTCTTT. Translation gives CASSLGQGGTEAFF.

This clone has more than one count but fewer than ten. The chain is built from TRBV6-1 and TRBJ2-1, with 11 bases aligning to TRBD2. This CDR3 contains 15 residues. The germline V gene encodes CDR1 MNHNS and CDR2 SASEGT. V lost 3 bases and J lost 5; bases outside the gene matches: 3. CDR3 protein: CASSDSGRAHNEQFF. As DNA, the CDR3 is TGTGCCAGCAGTGATAGCGGGAGGGCCCACAATGAGCAGTTCTTC.

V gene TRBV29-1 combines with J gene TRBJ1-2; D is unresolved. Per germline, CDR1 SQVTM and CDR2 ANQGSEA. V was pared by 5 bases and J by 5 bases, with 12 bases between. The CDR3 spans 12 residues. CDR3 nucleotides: TGCAGCGTTCCTTGGGGTCAGTATGGCTACACCTTC. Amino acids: CSVPWGQYGYTF.

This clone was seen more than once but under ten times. CDR3 amino acids: CASGTGNTEAFF. CDR3 DNA sequence: TGTGCCAGCGGGACAGGGAACACTGAAGCTTTCTTT. This sequence joins TRBV28 and TRBJ1-1; 8 bases are shared with TRBD1. J was trimmed by 1 base and V by 8 bases; bases with no gene match: 0. The CDR3 is 12 amino acids. Germline V gives CDR1 MDHEN, CDR2 SYDVKM.

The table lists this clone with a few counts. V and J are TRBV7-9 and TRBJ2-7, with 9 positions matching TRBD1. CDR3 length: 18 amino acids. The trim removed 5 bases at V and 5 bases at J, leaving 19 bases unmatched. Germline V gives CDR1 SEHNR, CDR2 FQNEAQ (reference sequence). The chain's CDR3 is CASSPQTGQGSLRDEQYF. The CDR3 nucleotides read TGTGCCAGCAGCCCCCAAACGGGACAGGGTTCATTGAGGGACGAGCAGTACTTC.

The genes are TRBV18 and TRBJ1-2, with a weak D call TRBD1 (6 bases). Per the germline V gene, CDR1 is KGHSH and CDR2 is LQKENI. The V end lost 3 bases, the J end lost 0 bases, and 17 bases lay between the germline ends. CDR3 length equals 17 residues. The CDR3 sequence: CASSPERGSGANYGYTF. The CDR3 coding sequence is TGTGCCAGCTCACCGGAAAGGGGGAGCGGAGCTAACTATGGCTACACCTTC.

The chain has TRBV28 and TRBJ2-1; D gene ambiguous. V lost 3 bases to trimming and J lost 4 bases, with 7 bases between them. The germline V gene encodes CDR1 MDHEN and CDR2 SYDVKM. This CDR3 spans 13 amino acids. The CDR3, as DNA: TGTGCCAGCAGTTTGGATAGTTACAATGAGCAGTTCTTC. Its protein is CASSLDSYNEQFF.

The CDR3 protein is CASSPRTEAFF. In DNA, the CDR3 is TGTGCCAGCAGTCCACGCACTGAAGCTTTCTTT. V usage is TRBV28 and J usage is TRBJ1-1; D remains unclear. Per germline, CDR1 MDHEN and CDR2 SYDVKM. The CDR3 length is 11 residues. Trimming removed 5 bases at V and 4 bases at J, with 5 bases between.

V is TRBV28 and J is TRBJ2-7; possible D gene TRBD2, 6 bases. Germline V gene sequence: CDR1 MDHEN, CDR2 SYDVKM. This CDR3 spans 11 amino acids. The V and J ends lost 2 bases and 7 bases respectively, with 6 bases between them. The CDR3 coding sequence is TGTGCCAGCAGTTTACGGGAGGAGCAGTACTTC. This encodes CASSLREEQYF.

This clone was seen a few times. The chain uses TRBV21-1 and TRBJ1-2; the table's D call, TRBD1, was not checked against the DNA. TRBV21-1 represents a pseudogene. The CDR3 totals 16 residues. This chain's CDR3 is CASSRGQALSPYGYTF. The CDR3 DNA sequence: TGTGCCAGCAGCAGGGGACAGGCCCTTAGCCCTTATGGCTACACCTTC.